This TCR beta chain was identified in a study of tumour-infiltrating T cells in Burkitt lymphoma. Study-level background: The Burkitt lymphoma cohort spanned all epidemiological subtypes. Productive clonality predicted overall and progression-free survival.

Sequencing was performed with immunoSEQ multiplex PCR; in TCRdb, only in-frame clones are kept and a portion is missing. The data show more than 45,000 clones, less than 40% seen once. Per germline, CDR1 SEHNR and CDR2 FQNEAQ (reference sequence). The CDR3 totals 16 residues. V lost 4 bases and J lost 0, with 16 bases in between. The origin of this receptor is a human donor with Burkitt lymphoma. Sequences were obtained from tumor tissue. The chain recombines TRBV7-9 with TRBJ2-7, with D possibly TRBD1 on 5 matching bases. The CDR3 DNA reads TGTGCCAGCAGCTCCCCAGAGACAGACCTCTCCTACGAGCAGTACTTC. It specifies CASSSPETDLSYEQYF.